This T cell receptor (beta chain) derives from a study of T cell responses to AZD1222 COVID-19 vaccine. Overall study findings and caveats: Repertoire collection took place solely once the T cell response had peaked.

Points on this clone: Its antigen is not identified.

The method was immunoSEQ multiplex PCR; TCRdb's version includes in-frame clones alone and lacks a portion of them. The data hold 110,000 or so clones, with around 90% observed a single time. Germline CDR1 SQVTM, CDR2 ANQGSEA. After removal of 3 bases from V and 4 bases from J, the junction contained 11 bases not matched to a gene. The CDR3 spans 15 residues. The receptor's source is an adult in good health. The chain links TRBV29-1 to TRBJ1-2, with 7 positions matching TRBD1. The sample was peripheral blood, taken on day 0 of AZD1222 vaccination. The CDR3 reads CSVDSPGTAAYGYTF. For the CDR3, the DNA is TGCAGCGTTGATTCCCCCGGGACAGCCGCCTATGGCTACACCTTC.